The 2 T cell receptor beta chains reported below all come from one sample, sequenced in a study of blood T cell repertoires in COVID-19. Data came from immunoSEQ multiplex PCR; TCRdb stores just in-frame clones and leaves some out. This repertoire shows 87,000 or so clones, more than 75% found once; its top ten account for 4.5% to 5.5%. The material sequenced was peripheral blood. The source of these receptors is a man aged 35-49 years with acute or convalescent COVID-19.

The genes are TRBV7-8 and TRBJ1-4, with D possibly matching TRBD1 (5 bases). This CDR3 comprises 16 residues. CDR1 is SGHVS and CDR2 is FQNEAQ in the germline V gene. The V end was cut by 4 bases, the J end by 0 bases, with 12 bases between. The CDR3 region is CASSSIDSATNEKLFF. The CDR3 DNA sequence: TGTGCCAGCAGCTCAATTGACAGTGCAACTAATGAAAAACTGTTTTTT.

The chain is built from TRBV5-1 and TRBJ2-3, with TRBD2 identical over 7 bases. The CDR3 covers 15 residues. Germline V gene lookup returns CDR1 SGHRS and CDR2 YFSETQ. The trim removed 0 bases at V and 1 base at J, leaving 2 bases unmatched. Here the CDR3 reads CASSLAAGGTDTQYF. The CDR3 DNA sequence: TGCGCCAGCAGCTTGGCGGCGGGAGGCACAGATACGCAGTATTTT.